The 19 T cell receptor beta chains listed next were all sequenced from one sample in a study of T cells in Graves' hyperthyroidism and ophthalmopathy. Using RNA transcripts as the source, TCR beta CDR3 regions were amplified. HTBI primers were employed in a first-round RT-PCR of the TCR CDR3. TCRdb re-called the multiplex PCR reads with MiXCR, one entry per CDR3 protein. The table records around 690,000 distinct CDR3 sequences, around 15% of them present only once. Sequences were obtained from blood. These TCRs come from a man in his fifties or sixties with Graves' hyperthyroidism.

The table lists this clonotype with many counts. The CDR3 region has the DNA TGTGCCAGCAGTTTCTCGGGGCCCGAGCAGTACTTC. Protein product: CASSFSGPEQYF. The gene calls are TRBV12-3 or TRBV12-4 and TRBJ2-7; D assignment may be TRBD1 or TRBD2 (5 bases each). This CDR3 is 12 amino acids long. Trimming shortened V by 3 bases and J by 6 bases, and 9 bases separated the two germline ends.

This clonotype has at least ten counts. The chain combines TRBV5-1 with TRBJ2-1, with 15 bases that match TRBD2. Germline V gives CDR1 SGHRS, CDR2 YFSETQ. The CDR3 is 16 amino acids. Losses at the gene ends were 7 bases for V and 10 bases for J; bases not matched to a gene: 12. Here the CDR3 DNA reads TGCGCCAGCTCCCAAGGCTGGACTAGCGGGAGGGGGGAGCAGTTCTTC. Protein product: CASSQGWTSGRGEQFF. The full variable domain, in which reference TRBV5-1 and TRBJ2-1 provide the parts outside the CDR3, is KAGVTQTPRYLIKTRGQQVTLSCSPISGHRSVSWYQQTPGQGLQFLFEYFSETQRNKGNFPGRFSGRQFSNSRSEMNVSTLELGDSALYLCASSQGWTSGRGEQFFGPGTRLTVL.

Concerning this clonotype itself: Since a much larger clone is just one base distant, this may be a read error. V is TRBV12-3 or TRBV12-4 and J is TRBJ2-2; tentative D call: TRBD1 (6 bases). The CDR3 totals 15 residues. V was pared by 6 bases and J by 7 bases, with 18 bases between. The CDR3 sequence: CASSSRGASIGELFF. CDR3 in DNA: TGTGCCAGCAGCTCCAGGGGCGCCAGTATCGGGGAGCTGTTTTTT.

This clonotype was seen more than once but under ten times. The chain employs TRBV24-1 and TRBJ2-3, with 13 bases identical to TRBD2. This CDR3 is 16 amino acids long. From germline, CDR1 is KGHDR and CDR2 SFDVKD. The junction had 1 base not matched to a gene; V was cut back by 5 bases and J by 0 bases. The CDR3 DNA follows: TGTGCCACCAGTGCGGGACTAGCGGGAAGCACAGATACGCAGTATTTT. Translating it yields CATSAGLAGSTDTQYF.

This clonotype has ten or more counts. The chain uses TRBV2 and TRBJ1-2; D gene unclear. CDR3 length: 14 amino acids. Trimming shortened V by 7 bases and J by 8 bases, and 20 bases separated the two germline ends. CDR1 and CDR2 from the germline V gene are SNHLY and FYNNEI. CDR3 coding DNA: TGTGCCAGCAAACTTCAAGGGCCAGACTGGGGCTACACCTTC. Protein: CASKLQGPDWGYTF.

This chain connects TRBV6-2 or TRBV6-3 to TRBJ2-1, with 12 nucleotides matching TRBD2. Trimming at V came to 6 bases and at J to 9 bases, leaving 18 bases not matched to a gene. Germline CDR1 reads MNHEY; CDR2 reads SVGEGT. The CDR3 totals 18 residues. CDR3 nucleotide sequence: TGTGCCAGCAGCATCGACCTAGCGGGAGGGATGGGGGACATTGAGCAGTTCTTC. Its translation: CASSIDLAGGMGDIEQFF.

This chain connects TRBV7-9 to TRBJ2-1; 9 bases line up with TRBD2. The CDR3 has 15 residues. V shed 5 bases and J 2 bases; nucleotides not matched to a gene: 4. The germline V gene has CDR1 SEHNR and CDR2 FQNEAQ (reference sequence). In DNA form, the CDR3 reads TGTGCCAGCAGCCAGCGGGAGGCGACCTACAATGAGCAGTTCTTC. It translates to CASSQREATYNEQFF.

This clonotype occurred many times. The chain links TRBV28 to TRBJ2-7; weak D call: TRBD2 (5 bases). V lost 3 bases and J 2 bases, leaving 5 bases between the germline ends. The CDR3 is made up of 12 amino acids. Germline-derived CDR1 and CDR2 are MDHEN and SYDVKM. CDR3 amino acids: CASSFGAYEQYF. Here the CDR3 DNA reads TGTGCCAGCAGTTTCGGGGCCTACGAGCAGTACTTC.

This rearrangement joins TRBV6-2 or TRBV6-3 to TRBJ1-1; possible D gene TRBD1, 6 bases. V dropped 1 base and J dropped 0 bases, with 12 bases sitting between them. The CDR3 spans 16 residues. Germline CDR1 MNHEY, CDR2 SVGEGT. The CDR3 loop is CASSYLAGDMNTEAFF. CDR3 sequence (DNA): TGTGCCAGCAGTTACTTGGCAGGGGACATGAACACTGAAGCTTTCTTT.

V usage is TRBV7-9 and J usage is TRBJ2-3, with 10 bases identical to TRBD2. Germline V gene lookup returns CDR1 SEHNR and CDR2 FQNEAQ (reference sequence). This CDR3 spans 15 amino acids. With 5 bases clipped from V and 1 base from J, the junction kept 3 bases outside the gene matches. CDR3 sequence (DNA): TGTGCCAGCAGCGCTACTAGCGGGGGCACAGATACGCAGTATTTT. This encodes CASSATSGGTDTQYF.

V is TRBV10-3 and J is TRBJ1-2; 9 bases are a match to TRBD1. V lost 2 bases, J lost 6 bases, and 7 bases stayed unmatched. CDR1 and CDR2 (germline): ENHRY, SYGVKD. This CDR3 is built from 15 residues. The CDR3 coding sequence is TGTGCCATCAGTGAGACACAGGGGGCCAGGGATGGCTACACCTTC. It is translated as CAISETQGARDGYTF.

The chain has TRBV5-5 and TRBJ1-1; perhaps TRBD1 as D (6 bases). Trimming cost V 4 bases and J 1 base, with 17 bases left between them. From germline, CDR1 is SGHKS and CDR2 YYEKEE (reference sequence). CDR3 length: 16 residues. In DNA form, the CDR3 reads TGTGCCAGCAGCCTACAATACAGGGATGAGAACACTGAAGCTTTCTTT. Protein sequence: CASSLQYRDENTEAFF.

In its sample, this clonotype was seen many times. The chain has TRBV7-2 and TRBJ2-7; D gene unclear. Germline V gives CDR1 SGHTA, CDR2 FQGNSA. The CDR3 extends over 15 amino acids. Trimming shortened V by 2 bases and J by 4 bases, and 15 bases separated the two germline ends. CDR3 sequence reads: CASSLSLIKGYEQYF. CDR3 coding DNA: TGTGCCAGCAGCTTAAGTCTCATCAAAGGGTACGAGCAGTACTTC.

This clonotype was recorded many times. V and J are TRBV2 and TRBJ2-1; maybe TRBD1 (5 bases). Trimming stripped 8 bases from V and 8 bases from J, with 16 bases between. Germline assignment: CDR1 SNHLY and CDR2 FYNNEI. The CDR3 has 13 residues. CDR3 coding DNA: TGTGCCAGCCGAGATAGGGGATCGGATGAGCAGTTCTTC. This gives the protein CASRDRGSDEQFF.

The chain combines TRBV6-5 with TRBJ1-2; tentatively, D is TRBD1 (5 bases). The CDR3 is 16 amino acids. CDR1 and CDR2 from the germline V gene are MNHEY and SVGAGI. Trimming took 2 bases from V and 2 from J, leaving 15 bases between them. This CDR3 reads CASSYRGRLKNYGYTF. CDR3 DNA: TGTGCCAGCAGTTACCGGGGACGGCTGAAAAACTATGGCTACACCTTC.

The table lists this clonotype with many counts. This chain links TRBV7-9 with TRBJ2-1; possibly TRBD2 for D (7 bases). Germline CDR1 SEHNR, CDR2 FQNEAQ (reference sequence). V was trimmed by 5 bases and J by 6 bases, leaving 20 bases between them. The CDR3 sequence is 16 residues long. The CDR3 nucleotides are TGTGCCAGCAGCATATTGACAGGCGGGAGAAGCAATGAGCAGTTCTTC. It is translated as CASSILTGGRSNEQFF. Combining the CDR3 with reference TRBV7-9 and TRBJ2-1 gives the whole variable domain DTGVSQNPRHKITKRGQNVTFRCDPISEHNRLYWYRQTLGQGPEFLTYFQNEAQLEKSRLLSDRFSAERPKGSFSTLEIQRTEQGDSAMYLCASSILTGGRSNEQFFGPGTRLTVL.

This chain connects TRBV28 to TRBJ2-7; a weak D match, TRBD1 (6 bases). V shed 3 bases and J shed 9 bases, with 18 bases lying between them. Germline V gene sequence: CDR1 MDHEN, CDR2 SYDVKM. CDR3 size: 14 residues. In nucleotides, the CDR3 is TGTGCCAGCAGTTTTTCCCGGACAGCAGCCGGGCAGTACTTC. Its protein is CASSFSRTAAGQYF.

This clonotype was recorded many times. This chain links TRBV2 with TRBJ1-5; D is unclear. The CDR3 contains 16 residues. The germline V gene encodes CDR1 SNHLY and CDR2 FYNNEI. V lost 3 bases and J lost 0, with 12 bases in between. CDR3 sequence: CASSDLTTSSNQPQHF. CDR3 coding DNA: TGTGCCAGCAGTGACCTTACCACCTCTAGCAATCAGCCCCAGCATTTT.

This clonotype was seen ten or more times. The genes are TRBV28 and TRBJ1-2, with TRBD1 matching over 7 bases. Germline V CDR1 and CDR2: MDHEN, SYDVKM. CDR3 length equals 14 residues. With V trimmed by 6 bases and J by 6 bases, 10 bases remained unmatched. The CDR3 DNA reads TGTGCCAGCAGCCTCATAGACAGGGTACATGGCTACACCTTC. Its protein product is CASSLIDRVHGYTF.